Shown below are 32 T cell receptor beta chains from a single sample sequenced in a study of vaccination and CD4 T cells after COVID-19. Treatment described: approximately nine-day PBMC culture with coronavirus spike peptide pools or control peptides (ViraFEST assay). Antigen specificity for these receptors is unknown. Cultured CD4+ T cell DNA was sequenced using the Oncomine TCR Beta short-read assay. TCRdb reprocessed the PCR reads via MiXCR and lists one record per CDR3 protein. The sample yields approximately 19,000 distinct CDR3 sequences, nearly 55% seen once. The source material was CD4+ T cells from blood, cultured in vitro. These receptors all come from a human donor who had recovered from COVID-19.

This clonotype was counted once. The CDR3 DNA is TGTGCCAGCAGTGGGGGGAGTAAACAAGAGACCCAGTACTTC. This encodes CASSGGSKQETQYF. The V call is TRBV2, the J call TRBJ2-5, with D possibly being TRBD1 or TRBD2 (5 bases each). This CDR3 is built from 14 residues. V lost 4 bases and J lost 2, with 11 bases in between. Germline V gene lookup returns CDR1 SNHLY and CDR2 FYNNEI.

By sample fraction, this clonotype is medium-sized (0.01 to 0.1%). This chain connects TRBV20-1 to TRBJ1-5, with D unresolved. This CDR3 is 13 amino acids long. CDR1 is DFQATT and CDR2 is SNEGSKA in the germline V gene (reference sequence). Trimming shortened V by 4 bases and J by 3 bases, and 10 bases separated the two germline ends. The CDR3 bases are TGCAGTGCTACTAAACCCCACAATCAGCCCCAGCATTTT. Its protein is CSATKPHNQPQHF.

The J gene is TRBJ1-1, the V gene TRBV7-8; a weak D match, TRBD1 (5 bases). Germline V gene data show CDR1 as SGHVS and CDR2 as FQNEAQ. Trimming shortened V by 5 bases and J by 7 bases, and 32 bases separated the two germline ends. This CDR3 contains 19 residues. The CDR3 spells CASSRLMGGLPVLNGEAFF. In DNA form, the CDR3 reads TGTGCCAGCAGCCGACTTATGGGGGGACTCCCAGTTCTTAACGGTGAAGCTTTCTTT.

The V gene is TRBV20-1, the J gene TRBJ1-1; D remains ambiguous. Germline loops: CDR1 DFQATT, CDR2 SNEGSKA (reference sequence). The CDR3 has 13 residues. V gave up 0 bases and J gave up 6 bases, with 11 bases separating them. The CDR3 protein is CSARDLGVSEAFF. CDR3 bases: TGCAGTGCTAGAGATCTTGGGGTGTCTGAAGCTTTCTTT.

The chain couples TRBV29-1 to TRBJ1-1; a possible D gene is TRBD1 (5 bases). In germline, CDR1 is SQVTM, CDR2 ANQGSEA. V was pared by 2 bases and J by 7 bases, with 14 bases between. This CDR3 has 13 residues. The CDR3 reads CSVEHFWGYEAFF. CDR3 coding DNA: TGCAGCGTTGAACATTTTTGGGGCTATGAAGCTTTCTTT. Variable domain in full (rest from reference TRBV29-1 and TRBJ1-1): SAVISQKPSRDICQRGTSLTIQCQVDSQVTMMFWYRQQPGQSLTLIATANQGSEATYESGFVIDKFPISRPNLTFSTLTVSNMSPEDSSIYLCSVEHFWGYEAFFGQGTRLTVV.

This clonotype was seen only a few times. The V call is TRBV15, the J call TRBJ2-7; no reliable D call. V gave up 0 bases and J gave up 5 bases, with 5 bases separating them. The CDR3 has 12 amino acids. Germline CDR1 is LNHNV and CDR2 is YYDKDF (reference sequence). CDR3 in DNA: TGTGCCACCAGCAGAGATTCTAACGAGCAGTACTTC. The encoded protein is CATSRDSNEQYF.

This rearrangement joins TRBV12-3 or TRBV12-4 to TRBJ1-1; a weak D match, TRBD1 (5 bases). Deletions cut 10 bases from V and 0 bases from J, with 12 bases between. This CDR3 spans 13 amino acids. The CDR3 DNA reads as TGTGCCACCCTTCGACAGATGAACACTGAAGCTTTCTTT. The encoded protein is CATLRQMNTEAFF.

DNA of the CDR3: TGTGCCAGCAGCTTTTCGGGGGCTGGGGCCAACGTCCTGACTTTC. Amino acids: CASSFSGAGANVLTF. This chain links TRBV5-5 with TRBJ2-6; D possibly corresponds to TRBD2 (6 bases). Germline values: CDR1 SGHKS, CDR2 YYEKEE (reference sequence). V was shortened by 2 bases and J by 2 bases, with 8 bases between the two germline ends. The CDR3 consists of 15 residues.

This sequence joins TRBV20-1 and TRBJ2-3; weak D call: TRBD1 (6 bases). Per the germline V gene, CDR1 is DFQATT and CDR2 is SNEGSKA (reference sequence). CDR3 size: 15 residues. Trimming removed 3 bases at V and 2 bases at J, with 15 bases between. The CDR3, as DNA: TGCAGTGCTAGCTATTGGGGGCGGAACACAGATACGCAGTATTTT. Amino acid sequence: CSASYWGRNTDTQYF.

The rearrangement joins TRBV19 to TRBJ2-3, with 9 bases that match TRBD1. In germline, CDR1 is LNHDA, CDR2 SQIVND (reference sequence). J lost 2 bases, V lost 6 bases, and 3 bases had no gene match. The CDR3 extends over 14 amino acids. CDR3 loop: CASRRDRDTDTQYF. The DNA of the CDR3 is TGTGCCAGTAGAAGGGACAGGGACACAGATACGCAGTATTTT.

This sequence joins TRBV4-2 and TRBJ2-7; a weak D match, TRBD2 (5 bases). V was trimmed by 0 bases and J by 1 base, leaving 16 bases between them. Germline CDR1 LGHNA, CDR2 YNFKEQ. The CDR3 sequence is 17 residues long. As DNA, the CDR3 is TGTGCCAGCAGCCAAGATTATGCAGCCAAGCGGTCCTACGAGCAGTACTTC. It encodes CASSQDYAAKRSYEQYF.

Only a few counts were recorded for this clonotype. The chain employs TRBV6-2 or TRBV6-3 and TRBJ1-1; TRBD1 is a possible D gene (6 bases). Germline-derived CDR1 and CDR2 are MNHEY and SVGEGT. The CDR3 totals 14 residues. The V end was cut by 6 bases, the J end by 4 bases, with 15 bases between. CDR3 protein: CASRRDVRGTEAFF. As DNA, the CDR3 is TGTGCCAGCAGAAGAGACGTCAGGGGCACTGAAGCTTTCTTT.

This sequence joins TRBV30 and TRBJ1-6, with 7 nucleotides matching TRBD1. With 3 bases clipped from V and 5 bases from J, the junction kept 4 bases outside the gene matches. CDR3 length: 14 amino acids. Germline CDR1 is GTSNPN and CDR2 is SVGIG (reference sequence). The chain's CDR3 is CAWSRGQNNSPLHF. The CDR3 DNA reads as TGTGCCTGGAGCAGGGGACAGAATAATTCACCCCTCCACTTT.

The chain recombines TRBV6-1 with TRBJ2-7; possibly TRBD2 for D (6 bases). The V and J ends lost 6 bases and 5 bases respectively, with 20 bases between them. CDR3 size: 15 residues. CDR1 and CDR2 (germline): MNHNS, SASEGT. In DNA, the CDR3 is TGTGCCAGCAGCCTAATTCCAGGGAGGAACGACGAGCAGTACTTC. Residues: CASSLIPGRNDEQYF.

The chain joins TRBV18 to TRBJ1-2; D call uncertain. The germline gives CDR1 KGHSH, CDR2 LQKENI. This CDR3 contains 15 residues. V shed 6 bases and J shed 0 bases, with 14 bases lying between them. The CDR3 coding sequence is TGTGCCAGCTCCCCCGCGGTCGAGGCTAACTATGGCTACACCTTC. Amino acids: CASSPAVEANYGYTF.

The chain employs TRBV5-1 and TRBJ1-2; D gene unclear. CDR1 is SGHRS, CDR2 YFSETQ, per germline. The CDR3 is made up of 13 amino acids. Trimming removed 3 bases at V and 3 bases at J, with 9 bases between. CDR3 DNA sequence: TGCGCCAGCAGCTCGACTACCTACTATGGCTACACCTTC. This translates into CASSSTTYYGYTF.

This clonotype was recorded a few times. The chain combines TRBV12-3 or TRBV12-4 with TRBJ1-5, with no clear D. This CDR3 is built from 14 residues. V was clipped by 5 bases and J by 0 bases, with 8 bases between them. The CDR3 loop is CASSPQVSNQPQHF. CDR3 DNA: TGTGCCAGCAGTCCGCAGGTTAGCAATCAGCCCCAGCATTTT.

This clonotype occurred a few times. The genes are TRBV24-1 and TRBJ1-1; D remains unclear. Germline values: CDR1 KGHDR, CDR2 SFDVKD. Trimming removed 5 bases from V and 1 base from J, with 10 bases in between. CDR3 length: 14 amino acids. The CDR3 DNA follows: TGTGCCACCAGTGGTCATAGGCGGAACACTGAAGCTTTCTTT. This encodes CATSGHRRNTEAFF.

This chain joins TRBV12-3 or TRBV12-4 and TRBJ2-1; D could derive from TRBD1 or TRBD2 (5 bases each). The CDR3 is 16 amino acids. Between the trimmed V and J ends, which lost 8 bases and 0 bases, there was a span of 17 bases. Written as DNA, the CDR3 is TGTGCCAGCTCCCTTGGGGGTTACGGCTCCTACAATGAGCAGTTCTTC. It specifies CASSLGGYGSYNEQFF.

This clonotype came up a few times. The chain carries TRBV20-1 and TRBJ2-1, with D hard to call. Germline CDR1 is DFQATT and CDR2 is SNEGSKA (reference sequence). The CDR3 has 13 residues. V dropped 2 bases and J dropped 0 bases, with 5 bases sitting between them. The CDR3 spells CSARNDSYNEQFF. The CDR3 nucleotides are TGCAGTGCTAGAAACGACTCCTACAATGAGCAGTTCTTC.

In this sample, this clonotype turned up a few times. The V call is TRBV27, the J call TRBJ1-6; the match to TRBD1 covers 7 bases. After removal of 4 bases from V and 8 bases from J, the junction contained 14 bases not matched to a gene. The length of the CDR3 is 17 residues. The germline CDR1 and CDR2 sequences are MNHEY and SMNVEV (reference sequence). The chain's CDR3 is CASSSASGTVWDSPLHF. The DNA for the CDR3 is TGTGCCAGCAGTTCTGCCTCCGGGACAGTATGGGATTCACCCCTCCACTTT.

The chain uses TRBV6-1 and TRBJ2-1; D unresolved. CDR3 length equals 14 residues. V was cut by 5 bases and J by 2 bases, with 10 bases left in between. Germline V gene sequence: CDR1 MNHNS, CDR2 SASEGT. The CDR3 DNA follows: TGTGCCAGCAGTCCTCCTGCCCCCTACAATGAGCAGTTCTTC. Translated, it gives CASSPPAPYNEQFF.

This clonotype was counted between two and nine times. The rearrangement links TRBV4-3 to TRBJ1-2; possibly TRBD1 for D (6 bases). Between the trimmed V and J ends, which lost 5 bases and 4 bases, there was a span of 11 bases. Looked up from germline, CDR1 is LGHNA and CDR2 is YSLEER. The CDR3 runs to 13 residues. The CDR3 sequence is CASSVTGSYGYTF. The CDR3 bases are TGCGCCAGCAGCGTGACAGGTTCCTATGGCTACACCTTC.

The J gene is TRBJ1-3, the V gene TRBV19; maybe TRBD1 (5 bases). The CDR3 spans 14 residues. The V and J ends lost 6 bases and 0 bases respectively, with 9 bases between them. From germline, CDR1 is LNHDA and CDR2 SQIVND (reference sequence). DNA for the CDR3: TGTGCCAGTAGACCGGGGCCCTCTGGAAACACCATATATTTT. This gives the protein CASRPGPSGNTIYF. The variable domain in full, with the rest retrieved from reference TRBV19 and TRBJ1-3, is DGGITQSPKYLFRKEGQNVTLSCEQNLNHDAMYWYRQDPGQGLRLIYYSQIVNDFQKGDIAEGYSVSREKKESFPLTVTSAQKNPTAFYLCASRPGPSGNTIYFGEGSWLTVV.

This clonotype was seen a few times. The CDR3 spells CASSKETGGGYEQYF. The CDR3 DNA follows: TGTGCCAGCAGTAAAGAGACAGGGGGGGGCTACGAGCAGTACTTC. The rearrangement links TRBV2 to TRBJ2-7, with 9 bases identical to TRBD1. The V segment lost 5 bases and the J segment 3 bases; nucleotides outside the gene matches: 8. Looked up from germline, CDR1 is SNHLY and CDR2 is FYNNEI. The CDR3 extends over 15 amino acids.

This clonotype was counted between two and nine times. The V call is TRBV7-3, the J call TRBJ2-5; D unclear. The V gene's germline CDR1 is SGHTA and CDR2 FQGTGA. The CDR3 runs 13 residues. V was trimmed by 5 bases and J by 2 bases, leaving 9 bases between them. The CDR3: CASSRSVQETQYF. The CDR3 DNA reads as TGTGCCAGCAGCCGCTCAGTTCAAGAGACCCAGTACTTC.

This rearrangement joins TRBV11-2 to TRBJ2-1; TRBD1 aligns across 10 bases. Trimming took 5 bases from V and 6 from J; bases not matched to a gene: 10. This CDR3 is 16 amino acids long. CDR1 is SGHAT, CDR2 FQNNGV, per germline. The CDR3, as DNA: TGTGCCAGCAGCCAACAGGGGACAGGGGTCTTCAATGAGCAGTTCTTC. The encoded protein is CASSQQGTGVFNEQFF.

With regard to this clonotype: One end of the junction varies from germline; a read error may be responsible. As DNA, the CDR3 is TGTGCCACCAGTGTGAAACTAGCGGGAGCTAATGAGCAGCTCTTC. It specifies CATSVKLAGANEQLF. The chain is built from TRBV24-1 and TRBJ2-1, with 11 bases fitting TRBD2. CDR1 is KGHDR and CDR2 is SFDVKD in the germline V gene. CDR3 length equals 15 residues.

The chain couples TRBV2 to TRBJ1-2; D remains ambiguous. Deletions cut 6 bases from V and 0 bases from J, with 11 bases between. The length of the CDR3 is 14 residues. Germline V CDR1 and CDR2: SNHLY, FYNNEI. CDR3: CASSPLGANYGYTF. In DNA, the CDR3 is TGTGCCAGCAGCCCTTTGGGAGCTAACTATGGCTACACCTTC.

This clonotype has just a few counts. This chain uses TRBV20-1 with TRBJ2-1, with 8 nucleotides matching TRBD2. The CDR3 is 14 residues long. The V segment lost 6 bases and the J segment 4 bases; nucleotides outside the gene matches: 8. CDR1 DFQATT and CDR2 SNEGSKA come from the germline V gene (reference sequence). CDR3 amino acids: CSARRSGGYNEQFF. DNA for the CDR3: TGCAGTGCCCGTAGGAGCGGGGGTTACAATGAGCAGTTCTTC.

The chain has TRBV7-4 and TRBJ2-1, with D unresolved. The V and J ends lost 6 bases and 9 bases respectively, with 12 bases between them. Germline CDR1 is SGHVT and CDR2 is SQSDAQ. The CDR3 has 12 residues. The CDR3 nucleotides are TGTGCCAGCAGTTTTAGGTCTGGTGAGCAGTTCTTC. Encoded protein: CASSFRSGEQFF.

The genes are TRBV6-2 or TRBV6-3 and TRBJ1-5; the D is unclear. V was pared by 6 bases and J by 0 bases, with 6 bases between. Germline V gives CDR1 MNHEY, CDR2 SVGEGT. This CDR3 has 13 residues. Here the CDR3 reads CASSHDSNQPQHF. CDR3 DNA: TGTGCCAGCAGCCATGATAGCAATCAGCCCCAGCATTTT.